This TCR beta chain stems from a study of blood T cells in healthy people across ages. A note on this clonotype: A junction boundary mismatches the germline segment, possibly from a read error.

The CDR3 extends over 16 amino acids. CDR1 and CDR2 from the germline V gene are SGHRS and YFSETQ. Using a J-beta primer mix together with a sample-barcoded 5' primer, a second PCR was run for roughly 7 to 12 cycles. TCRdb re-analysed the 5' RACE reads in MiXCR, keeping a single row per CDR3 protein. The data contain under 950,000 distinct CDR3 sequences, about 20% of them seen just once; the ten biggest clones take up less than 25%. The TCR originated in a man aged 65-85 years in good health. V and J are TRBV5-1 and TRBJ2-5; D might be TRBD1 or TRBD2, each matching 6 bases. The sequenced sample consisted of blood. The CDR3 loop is CANSPSGGPRKETQYF. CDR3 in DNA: TGCGCCAACAGCCCGAGTGGGGGGCCAAGGAAAGAGACCCAGTACTTC.